The 15 T cell receptor beta chains below were found in one sample sequenced in a study of shared clonotypes between healthy human individuals. The method was immunoSEQ multiplex PCR; TCRdb's version includes in-frame clones alone and lacks a portion of them. The sample shows roughly 1,100,000 clones, around 76% of them seen only once. Sample: memory CD4+ T cells sorted from blood. The subset was: CD45RA-negative fraction. These receptors all stem from a man aged 18 to 30 in good health.

This clone was found a few times. The V call is TRBV7-2, the J call TRBJ2-3; 11 positions match TRBD1. Germline V gene data show CDR1 as SGHTA and CDR2 as FQGNSA. CDR3 length: 16 amino acids. The J segment lost 4 bases and the V segment lost 5 bases, leaving 8 bases of the junction unmatched. CDR3 amino acids: CASSLQAGQGADTQYF. The CDR3 DNA reads as TGTGCCAGCAGCCTCCAAGCGGGACAGGGGGCAGATACGCAGTATTTT.

V gene TRBV20-1 combines with J gene TRBJ1-1, with D unclear. Deletions cut 1 base from V and 10 bases from J, with 10 bases between. The CDR3 extends over 11 amino acids. Germline CDR1 is DFQATT and CDR2 is SNEGSKA (reference sequence). The CDR3 sequence is CSARAVGGAFF. Here the CDR3 DNA reads TGCAGTGCTAGAGCTGTAGGAGGAGCTTTCTTT.

In this sample, this clone turned up a few times. The chain has TRBV12-5 and TRBJ2-6, with D possibly called TRBD1 or TRBD2 (5 bases each). Trimming removed 5 bases at V and 0 bases at J, with 8 bases between. The germline CDR1 and CDR2 sequences are LGHNT and FRNRAP. This CDR3 comprises 15 residues. The CDR3: CASGPGSSGANVLTF. CDR3 in DNA: TGTGCTAGTGGTCCAGGGAGCTCTGGGGCCAACGTCCTGACTTTC.

V usage is TRBV20-1 and J usage is TRBJ2-1; D gene unclear. The CDR3 length is 10 residues. CDR1 and CDR2 (germline): DFQATT, SNEGSKA (reference sequence). The germline V and J ends were trimmed by 2 bases and 10 bases, with 6 bases remaining between them. The CDR3 coding sequence is TGCAGTGCTAGAAATGGCGAGCAGTTCTTC. Translating it yields CSARNGEQFF.

In regard to this clone: At the DNA level, this CDR3 is encoded by other sequences in the same sample as well. The chain uses TRBV19 and TRBJ1-5; TRBD1 agrees at 7 bases. CDR1 and CDR2 (germline): LNHDA, SQIVND (reference sequence). The length of the CDR3 is 14 residues. Unmatched junction bases numbered 6, after V lost 6 bases and J lost 4 bases. The chain's CDR3 is CASSPTGRNQPQHF. CDR3 DNA sequence: TGTGCCAGTAGCCCGACAGGGAGAAATCAGCCCCAGCATTTT.

The gene calls are TRBV7-2 and TRBJ1-6; TRBD1 agrees at 9 bases. Germline V gene lookup returns CDR1 SGHTA and CDR2 FQGNSA. V was clipped by 3 bases and J by 7 bases; unmatched bases: 7. CDR3 length equals 16 residues. CDR3 nucleotides: TGTGCCAGCAGCTTGACATCCGGGACAGGGAATTCACCCCTCCACTTT. Its protein product is CASSLTSGTGNSPLHF.

The chain uses TRBV5-4 and TRBJ2-7; 10 bases map to TRBD2. The length of the CDR3 is 15 residues. In germline, CDR1 is SGHNT, CDR2 YYREEE (reference sequence). Trimming removed 3 bases from V and 6 bases from J; junction bases left unmatched: 9. This CDR3 reads CASSSSAGGPGEQYF. The CDR3 DNA reads as TGTGCCAGCAGCTCCTCAGCGGGAGGGCCTGGCGAGCAGTACTTC.

The rearrangement links TRBV5-8 to TRBJ2-2, with a weak D call TRBD2 (6 bases). V gave up 4 bases and J gave up 0 bases, with 10 bases separating them. This CDR3 has 15 residues. Germline V gives CDR1 SGHTS, CDR2 YDEGEE. DNA for the CDR3: TGTGCCAGCAGCCAGTGGACTACGAACACCGGGGAGCTGTTTTTT. Protein product: CASSQWTTNTGELFF.

This chain links TRBV13 with TRBJ2-2; no definite D call. Between the trimmed V and J ends, which lost 4 bases and 6 bases, there was a span of 15 bases. The CDR3 is 15 residues long. The germline V gene has CDR1 PRHDT and CDR2 FYEKMQ (reference sequence). The CDR3 region is CASSSVGRRAGELFF. The CDR3 nucleotides read TGTGCCAGCAGCTCCGTTGGGCGAAGGGCCGGGGAGCTGTTTTTT.

The sample holds one count of this clone. The rearrangement links TRBV25-1 to TRBJ2-7; D possibly corresponds to TRBD2 (5 bases). Germline V CDR1 and CDR2: MGHDK, SYGVNS. V lost 5 bases and J lost 5, with 10 bases in between. This CDR3 spans 12 amino acids. The CDR3 DNA follows: TGTGCCAGCAGTATCAGAGGGAACGAGCAGTACTTC. Its protein is CASSIRGNEQYF.

This chain links TRBV27 with TRBJ2-7; D ambiguous. Trimming took 5 bases from V and 7 from J, leaving 12 bases between them. Germline lookup yields CDR1 MNHEY and CDR2 SMNVEV (reference sequence). The CDR3 totals 12 residues. CDR3 residues: CASSQTRGEQYF. CDR3 DNA: TGTGCCAGCAGTCAGACCCGAGGTGAGCAGTACTTC.

As regards this clone: The sample carries other DNA sequences with the same CDR3. The V and J genes are TRBV15 and TRBJ1-3; no clear D gene. The germline CDR1 and CDR2 sequences are LNHNV and YYDKDF (reference sequence). This CDR3 comprises 14 residues. V was pared by 1 base and J by 1 base, with 5 bases between. CDR3 DNA: TGTGCCACCAGCAGAGGAGGGTCTGGAAACACCATATATTTT. This sequence encodes CATSRGGSGNTIYF.

Ten or more counts support this clone. The V gene is TRBV5-8, the J gene TRBJ2-3, with 12 bases lining up with TRBD2. The CDR3 loop spans 15 amino acids. V shed 5 bases, J shed 5 bases, and the junction held 6 bases outside the gene matches. Looked up from germline, CDR1 is SGHTS and CDR2 is YDEGEE. The CDR3 spells CASSRTSGMRDTQYF. Written as DNA, the CDR3 is TGTGCCAGCAGTAGGACTAGCGGGATGAGAGATACGCAGTATTTT.

This clone occurred once. This chain uses TRBV5-1 with TRBJ2-2, with D tentatively TRBD1 or TRBD2 (5 bases each). CDR1 and CDR2 (germline): SGHRS, YFSETQ. Deletions cut 3 bases from V and 2 bases from J, with 11 bases between. The CDR3 consists of 15 residues. CDR3 sequence reads: CASSSGRDNTGELFF. DNA of the CDR3: TGCGCCAGCAGCTCGGGACGGGATAACACCGGGGAGCTGTTTTTT.

This sequence joins TRBV10-1 and TRBJ1-1; D is ambiguous. The V end lost 2 bases, the J end lost 4 bases, and 8 bases lay between the germline ends. The CDR3 length is 13 residues. Germline V lookup: CDR1 WNHNN, CDR2 SYGVQD (reference sequence). In DNA form, the CDR3 reads TGCGCCAGCAGTGAGCGGGGTGCCACTGAAGCTTTCTTT. Its translation is CASSERGATEAFF.